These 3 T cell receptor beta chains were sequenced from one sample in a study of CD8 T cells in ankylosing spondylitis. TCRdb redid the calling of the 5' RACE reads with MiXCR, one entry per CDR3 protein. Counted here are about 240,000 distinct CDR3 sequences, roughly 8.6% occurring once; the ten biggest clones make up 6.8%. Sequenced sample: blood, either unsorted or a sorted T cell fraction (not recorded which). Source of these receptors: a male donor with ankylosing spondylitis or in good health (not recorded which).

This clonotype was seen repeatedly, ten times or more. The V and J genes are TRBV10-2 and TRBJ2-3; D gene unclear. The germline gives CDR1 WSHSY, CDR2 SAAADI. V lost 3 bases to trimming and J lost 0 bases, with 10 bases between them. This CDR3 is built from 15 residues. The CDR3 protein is CASSDRGASTDTQYF. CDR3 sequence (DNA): TGCGCCAGCAGTGATCGCGGTGCTAGCACAGATACGCAGTATTTT.

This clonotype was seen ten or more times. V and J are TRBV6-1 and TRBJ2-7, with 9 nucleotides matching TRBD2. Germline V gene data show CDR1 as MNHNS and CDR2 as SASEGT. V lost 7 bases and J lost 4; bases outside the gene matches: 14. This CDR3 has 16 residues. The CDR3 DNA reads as TGTGCCAGCATCCGCTCCCCGGGACTAGCAAATTACGAGCAGTACTTC. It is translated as CASIRSPGLANYEQYF.

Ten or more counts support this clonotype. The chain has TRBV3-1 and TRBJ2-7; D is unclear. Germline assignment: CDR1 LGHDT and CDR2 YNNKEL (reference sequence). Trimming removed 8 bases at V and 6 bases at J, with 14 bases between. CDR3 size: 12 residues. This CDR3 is CASRSSLGEQYF. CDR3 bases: TGTGCCAGCCGTAGCAGCCTAGGCGAGCAGTACTTC.